Shown below are 32 T cell receptor beta chains from a single sample sequenced in a study of siplizumab effects on memory and regulatory T cells. Measured with immunoSEQ multiplex PCR; TCRdb has only the in-frame clones, and not every one. Of about 69,000 clones in the sample, approximately 88% were seen once. Sequenced input: Tregs sorted from blood. Receptor source: a human donor in good health.

V usage is TRBV7-9 and J usage is TRBJ1-5; TRBD1 agrees at 9 bases. The CDR3 covers 14 residues. The germline gives CDR1 SEHNR, CDR2 FQNEAQ (reference sequence). Trimming removed 4 bases from V and 7 bases from J; junction bases left unmatched: 5. The CDR3: CASSWGQGGQPQHF. The DNA for the CDR3 is TGTGCCAGCAGCTGGGGACAGGGAGGCCAGCCCCAGCATTTT.

The chain combines TRBV4-2 with TRBJ2-1; TRBD2 aligns across 10 bases. Trimming removed 1 base from V and 8 bases from J; junction bases left unmatched: 8. The CDR3 length is 16 residues. The germline gives CDR1 LGHNA, CDR2 YNFKEQ. The CDR3 spells CASSQVRASGSDEQFF. The CDR3 DNA sequence: TGTGCCAGCAGCCAAGTAAGGGCTAGCGGGAGCGATGAGCAGTTCTTC.

This rearrangement joins TRBV18 to TRBJ2-2, with 8 bases aligning to TRBD2. This CDR3 region has 16 residues. Germline lookup yields CDR1 KGHSH and CDR2 LQKENI. The junction had 4 bases not matched to a gene; V was cut back by 1 base and J by 3 bases. The CDR3 spells CASSPRPAGDTGELFF. The DNA for the CDR3 is TGTGCCAGCTCACCACGCCCAGCGGGAGACACCGGGGAGCTGTTTTTT.

J is TRBJ2-3 and V is TRBV6-6; 7 bases align to TRBD2. The junction had 6 bases not matched to a gene; V was cut back by 8 bases and J by 4 bases. This CDR3 has 13 amino acids. Germline assignment: CDR1 MNHNY and CDR2 SVGAGI (reference sequence). The CDR3, as DNA: TGTGCCAGCCGGCGGGAGACGGCAGATACGCAGTATTTT. Translating gives CASRRETADTQYF.

This chain uses TRBV27 with TRBJ1-3; no reliable D call. This CDR3 spans 15 amino acids. V was shortened by 5 bases and J by 2 bases, with 13 bases between the two germline ends. Germline V gives CDR1 MNHEY, CDR2 SMNVEV (reference sequence). This CDR3 reads CASSPQSRAGNTIYF. Written as DNA, the CDR3 is TGTGCCAGCAGTCCACAATCCAGAGCTGGAAACACCATATATTTT.

The chain is built from TRBV6-5 and TRBJ2-7; no reliable D call. There are 13 residues in the CDR3. Trimming stripped 2 bases from V and 12 bases from J, with 17 bases between. Per the germline V gene, CDR1 is MNHEY and CDR2 is SVGAGI. CDR3 protein: CASSYQPVGSWYF. CDR3 nucleotides: TGTGCCAGCAGTTACCAGCCGGTGGGTTCGTGGTACTTC.

The gene calls are TRBV5-6 and TRBJ1-5, with D possibly matching TRBD1 (6 bases). Germline V gives CDR1 SGHDT, CDR2 YYEEEE. Trimming took off 3 bases at V and 3 bases at J, with 10 bases between the two ends. CDR3 length equals 14 residues. The CDR3 spells CASSSDRYNQPQHF. CDR3 bases: TGTGCCAGCAGCTCTGACAGGTACAATCAGCCCCAGCATTTT.

The sample holds a few counts of this clone. The chain links TRBV19 to TRBJ1-1; D not resolved. Germline V gene lookup returns CDR1 LNHDA and CDR2 SQIVND (reference sequence). Trimming left V 5 bases short and J 3 bases short, with 13 bases between. The CDR3 consists of 14 residues. CDR3 region: CASSVSPWYTEAFF. Written as DNA, the CDR3 is TGTGCCAGTAGTGTGTCGCCTTGGTACACTGAAGCTTTCTTT.

This sequence joins TRBV4-1 and TRBJ2-2; unclear D gene. V shed 2 bases and J shed 4 bases, with 14 bases lying between them. The CDR3 covers 16 residues. The germline V gene encodes CDR1 MGHRA and CDR2 YSYEKL. For the CDR3, the DNA is TGCGCCAGCAGCCAAAATATGGGGTCGAGCACCGGGGAGCTGTTTTTT. The encoded protein is CASSQNMGSSTGELFF.

This clone was observed a single time. The chain combines TRBV18 with TRBJ2-7; D ambiguous. This CDR3 is 15 amino acids long. Germline CDR1 is KGHSH and CDR2 is LQKENI. V gave up 0 bases and J gave up 0 bases, with 9 bases separating them. CDR3 DNA sequence: TGTGCCAGCTCACCACCAGGGCAGTTCTCCTACGAGCAGTACTTC. It is translated as CASSPPGQFSYEQYF.

The CDR3 nucleotides read TGCGCCAGCAGCTTAACAGGGACCGGCTACACCTTC. Amino acids: CASSLTGTGYTF. The V gene is TRBV5-1, the J gene TRBJ1-2; possible D gene TRBD1, 6 bases. This CDR3 region has 12 residues. Deletions cut 2 bases from V and 8 bases from J, with 10 bases between. The germline CDR1 and CDR2 sequences are SGHRS and YFSETQ.

In this sample, this clone turned up a few times. The rearrangement uses TRBV18 and TRBJ1-4; D ambiguous. Germline assignment: CDR1 KGHSH and CDR2 LQKENI. The length of the CDR3 is 13 residues. V was clipped by 8 bases and J by 8 bases, with 15 bases between them. The chain's CDR3 is CASLRAGGEKLFF. CDR3 bases: TGTGCCAGCCTCCGGGCAGGCGGGGAAAAACTGTTTTTT.

This rearrangement joins TRBV29-1 to TRBJ2-1; D might be TRBD1 (6 bases). Per the germline V gene, CDR1 is SQVTM and CDR2 is ANQGSEA. V gave up 3 bases and J gave up 0 bases, with 15 bases separating them. There are 16 residues in the CDR3. CDR3 coding DNA: TGCAGCGTTGAGGGGATGGGGGCTGGCTCCTACAATGAGCAGTTCTTC. This gives the protein CSVEGMGAGSYNEQFF.

The gene calls are TRBV20-1 and TRBJ2-5; D gene unclear. V lost 3 bases and J 0 bases, leaving 2 bases between the germline ends. CDR3 length: 11 amino acids. Germline V lookup: CDR1 DFQATT, CDR2 SNEGSKA (reference sequence). The CDR3 nucleotides read TGCAGTGCTAGTAACCAAGAGACCCAGTACTTC. Amino acids: CSASNQETQYF.

The table lists this clone with a few counts. Other nucleotide sequences in the sample specify the same CDR3. The chain has TRBV5-1 and TRBJ2-2; D is uncertain. V gave up 0 bases and J gave up 6 bases, with 12 bases separating them. The CDR3 length is 15 residues. The V gene's germline CDR1 is SGHRS and CDR2 YFSETQ. The chain's CDR3 is CASSLGGRLAGELFF. The DNA of the CDR3 is TGCGCCAGCAGCTTGGGTGGGCGGCTCGCCGGGGAGCTGTTTTTT.

The rearrangement uses TRBV6-1 and TRBJ2-1; 11 nucleotides agree with TRBD2. Germline CDR1 MNHNS, CDR2 SASEGT. There are 14 residues in the CDR3. Unmatched junction bases numbered 8, after V lost 10 bases and J lost 6 bases. CDR3 region: CATTSGTRGNEQFF. CDR3 bases: TGTGCCACGACTAGCGGGACGAGGGGCAATGAGCAGTTCTTC.

Written as DNA, the CDR3 is TGTGCCAGCCGGGACAGGGGCCGCAATGAGCAGTTCTTC. Amino acids: CASRDRGRNEQFF. The chain carries TRBV27 and TRBJ2-1; TRBD1 aligns across 10 bases. V lost 8 bases to trimming and J lost 6 bases; unmatched junction nucleotides: 4. Germline V lookup: CDR1 MNHEY, CDR2 SMNVEV (reference sequence). This CDR3 contains 13 residues.

The genes are TRBV29-1 and TRBJ2-2, with 9 nucleotides matching TRBD1. CDR1 and CDR2 from the germline V gene are SQVTM and ANQGSEA. Losses at the gene ends were 7 bases for V and 0 bases for J; bases not matched to a gene: 6. This CDR3 is 15 amino acids long. CDR3 in amino acids: CSASQGAANTGELFF. CDR3 coding DNA: TGCAGCGCTTCACAGGGGGCGGCGAACACCGGGGAGCTGTTTTTT.

In its sample, this clone was seen once. This chain joins TRBV6-1 and TRBJ1-1; possibly TRBD1 for D (6 bases). Germline V gene data show CDR1 as MNHNS and CDR2 as SASEGT. This CDR3 has 14 residues. V was clipped by 6 bases and J by 5 bases, with 16 bases between them. The CDR3 DNA sequence: TGTGCCAGCAGCACAGGGAGGTTCGGAACTGAAGCTTTCTTT. Translated: CASSTGRFGTEAFF.

V and J are TRBV29-1 and TRBJ2-1; 8 bases match TRBD2. From germline, CDR1 is SQVTM and CDR2 ANQGSEA. V was clipped by 4 bases and J by 3 bases; unmatched bases: 8. The CDR3 is made up of 15 amino acids. The DNA of the CDR3 is TGCAGCGTTGCAGTAGCGGGAATATTCTACAATGAGCAGTTCTTC. Translation gives CSVAVAGIFYNEQFF.

V gene TRBV4-2 combines with J gene TRBJ2-2; D unclear. CDR1 and CDR2 (germline): LGHNA, YNFKEQ. CDR3 length: 15 amino acids. With 0 bases removed from V and 9 bases from J, the gap between germline ends came to 14 bases. CDR3 amino acids: CASSQDVMTGRELFF. Written as DNA, the CDR3 is TGTGCCAGCAGCCAAGATGTAATGACCGGGCGGGAGCTGTTTTTT.

This chain links TRBV4-1 with TRBJ1-2; 9 nucleotides agree with TRBD1. The CDR3 contains 16 residues. With 0 bases clipped from V and 8 bases from J, the junction kept 10 bases outside the gene matches. Germline lookup yields CDR1 MGHRA and CDR2 YSYEKL. CDR3: CASSQDRGTGSKGYTF. Here the CDR3 DNA reads TGCGCCAGCAGCCAAGATCGGGGGACAGGGAGCAAGGGCTACACCTTC.

J is TRBJ1-3 and V is TRBV30; D uncertain. Germline loops: CDR1 GTSNPN, CDR2 SVGIG (reference sequence). V shed 0 bases and J shed 7 bases, with 10 bases lying between them. This CDR3 region has 13 residues. The CDR3: CAWSVSRMNTIYF. The CDR3 coding sequence is TGTGCCTGGAGTGTATCCAGGATGAACACCATATATTTT.

This chain uses TRBV5-1 with TRBJ1-1, with TRBD1 identical over 7 bases. CDR1 is SGHRS, CDR2 YFSETQ, per germline. This CDR3 has 15 amino acids. Germline trimming cut 4 bases from V and 4 bases from J; bases unmatched to any gene: 10. CDR3 sequence reads: CASSAFTGAGTEAFF. For the CDR3, the DNA is TGCGCCAGCAGCGCATTCACAGGGGCAGGCACTGAAGCTTTCTTT.

This chain uses TRBV6-5 with TRBJ2-2; D is perhaps TRBD1 (6 bases). The CDR3 consists of 16 residues. CDR1 and CDR2 from the germline V gene are MNHEY and SVGAGI. Between the trimmed V and J ends, which lost 2 bases and 0 bases, there was a span of 10 bases. The CDR3 bases are TGTGCCAGCAGTTACAGGACAGCCACGAACACCGGGGAGCTGTTTTTT. Protein product: CASSYRTATNTGELFF.

CDR3: CASTSPTYEQYF. The CDR3 nucleotides are TGCGCCAGCACCTCCCCGACCTACGAGCAGTACTTC. V gene TRBV5-1 combines with J gene TRBJ2-7; D unclear. The germline gives CDR1 SGHRS, CDR2 YFSETQ. Trimming removed 6 bases at V and 2 bases at J, with 9 bases between. This CDR3 is built from 12 residues.

CDR3 loop: CAWRGGAGNEQFF. The CDR3 bases are TGTGCCTGGAGAGGGGGCGCGGGCAATGAGCAGTTCTTC. The V and J genes are TRBV30 and TRBJ2-1; 7 bases fit TRBD1. The length of the CDR3 is 13 residues. The germline V gene encodes CDR1 GTSNPN and CDR2 SVGIG (reference sequence). V was pared by 3 bases and J by 6 bases, with 5 bases of the junction left unmatched.

This chain joins TRBV5-5 and TRBJ2-3; D unclear. The CDR3 totals 11 residues. Germline CDR1 and CDR2: SGHKS and YYEKEE (reference sequence). Trimming left V 1 base short and J 4 bases short, with 1 base between. CDR3 region: CASSLSDTQYF. CDR3 sequence (DNA): TGTGCCAGCAGCTTGTCAGATACGCAGTATTTT.

This rearrangement joins TRBV30 to TRBJ2-5, with no clear D. V was shortened by 0 bases and J by 4 bases, with 9 bases between the two germline ends. The CDR3 is made up of 13 amino acids. From germline, CDR1 is GTSNPN and CDR2 SVGIG (reference sequence). The CDR3 sequence: CAWSVLGSETQYF. The CDR3 bases are TGTGCCTGGAGTGTGTTGGGATCAGAGACCCAGTACTTC.

This clone was counted once. The V and J genes are TRBV9 and TRBJ2-2; tentatively, D is TRBD2 (5 bases). CDR1 is SGDLS and CDR2 is YYNGEE in the germline V gene. The CDR3 runs to 14 residues. V was clipped by 6 bases and J by 3 bases, with 12 bases between them. The CDR3 sequence is CASKKRLDTGELFF. DNA for the CDR3: TGTGCCAGCAAAAAGCGGTTAGACACCGGGGAGCTGTTTTTT.

The chain combines TRBV7-3 with TRBJ2-7; TRBD2 aligns across 9 bases. CDR1 and CDR2 (germline): SGHTA, FQGTGA. With 1 base clipped from V and 5 bases from J, the junction kept 6 bases outside the gene matches. This CDR3 has 15 residues. In DNA form, the CDR3 reads TGTGCCAGCAGCTTAAACGGCGGGAGGGCCAACGAGCAGTACTTC. Its translation is CASSLNGGRANEQYF. Full variable domain (remainder filled in from reference TRBV7-3 and TRBJ2-7): GAGVSQTPSNKVTEKGKYVELRCDPISGHTALYWYRQSLGQGPEFLIYFQGTGAADDSGLPNDRFFAVRPEGSVSTLKIQRTERGDSAVYLCASSLNGGRANEQYFGPGTRLTVT.

The rearrangement links TRBV6-1 to TRBJ1-1, with D uncertain. Trimming shortened V by 6 bases and J by 3 bases, and 11 bases separated the two germline ends. The CDR3 sequence is 13 residues long. The germline CDR1 and CDR2 sequences are MNHNS and SASEGT. The CDR3 DNA sequence: TGTGCCAGCAGCCTAAGGACCCACACTGAAGCTTTCTTT. Translated: CASSLRTHTEAFF.